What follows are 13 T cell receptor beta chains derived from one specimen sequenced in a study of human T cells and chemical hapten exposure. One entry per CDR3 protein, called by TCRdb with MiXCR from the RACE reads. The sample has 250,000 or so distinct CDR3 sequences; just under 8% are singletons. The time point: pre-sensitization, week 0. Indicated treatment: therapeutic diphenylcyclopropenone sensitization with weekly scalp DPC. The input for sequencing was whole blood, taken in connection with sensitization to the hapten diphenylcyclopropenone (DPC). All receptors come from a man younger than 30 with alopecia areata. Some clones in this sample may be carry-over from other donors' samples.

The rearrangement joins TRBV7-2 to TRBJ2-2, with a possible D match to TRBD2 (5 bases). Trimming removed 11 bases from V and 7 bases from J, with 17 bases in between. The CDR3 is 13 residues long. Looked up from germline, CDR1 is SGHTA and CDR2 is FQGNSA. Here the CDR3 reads CAATERVIGELFF. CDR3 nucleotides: TGTGCCGCAACAGAGAGGGTTATCGGGGAGCTGTTTTTT.

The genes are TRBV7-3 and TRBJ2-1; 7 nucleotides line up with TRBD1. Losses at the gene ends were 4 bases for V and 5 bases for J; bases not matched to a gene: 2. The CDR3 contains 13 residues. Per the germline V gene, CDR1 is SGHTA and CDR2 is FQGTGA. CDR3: CASSSDRDNEQFF. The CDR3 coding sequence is TGTGCCAGCAGCTCCGACAGGGACAATGAGCAGTTCTTC.

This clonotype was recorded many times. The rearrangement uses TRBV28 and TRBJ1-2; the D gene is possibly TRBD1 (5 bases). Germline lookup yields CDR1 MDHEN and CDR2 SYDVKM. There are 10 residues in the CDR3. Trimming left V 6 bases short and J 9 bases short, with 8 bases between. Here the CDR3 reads CASRGDRYTF. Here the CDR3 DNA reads TGTGCCAGCAGGGGGGATCGCTACACCTTC.

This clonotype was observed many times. The CDR3 DNA reads TGTGCCAGCAGCTTCGAAGGGGTGTCCGGCTATGGCTACACCTTC. Translated, it gives CASSFEGVSGYGYTF. The rearrangement joins TRBV7-2 to TRBJ1-2, with D perhaps TRBD1 (5 bases). V gave up 3 bases and J gave up 4 bases, with 15 bases separating them. From germline, CDR1 is SGHTA and CDR2 FQGNSA. CDR3 length: 15 residues.

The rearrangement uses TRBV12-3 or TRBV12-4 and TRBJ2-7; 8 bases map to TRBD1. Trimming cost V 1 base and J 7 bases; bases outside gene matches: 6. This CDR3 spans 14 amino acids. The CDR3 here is CASSLGTGIVEQYV. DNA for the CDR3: TGTGCCAGCAGTTTAGGGACAGGGATCGTTGAGCAGTACGTC.

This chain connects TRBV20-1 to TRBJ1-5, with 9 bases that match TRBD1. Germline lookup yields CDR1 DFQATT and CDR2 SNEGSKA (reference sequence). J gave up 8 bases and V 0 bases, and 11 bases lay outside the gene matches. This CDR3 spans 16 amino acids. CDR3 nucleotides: TGCAGTGCTAGAGATCTAGGACAGGGGATTTGGGAGCCCCAGCATTTT. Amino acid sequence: CSARDLGQGIWEPQHF.

CDR3 DNA sequence: TGCAGCGTTGATGGAGACACCAACACCGGGGAGCTGTTTTTT. Translating gives CSVDGDTNTGELFF. V usage is TRBV29-1 and J usage is TRBJ2-2, with unresolved D. Trimming pared 3 bases from V and 2 bases from J, leaving 10 bases between. Germline V gives CDR1 SQVTM, CDR2 ANQGSEA. The CDR3 is made up of 14 amino acids.

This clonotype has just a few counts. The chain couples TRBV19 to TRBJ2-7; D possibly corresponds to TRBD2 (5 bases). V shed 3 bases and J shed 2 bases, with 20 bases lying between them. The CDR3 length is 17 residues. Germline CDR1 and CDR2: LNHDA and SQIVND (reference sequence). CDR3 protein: CASSIGVSDYLAYEQYF. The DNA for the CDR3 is TGTGCCAGTAGTATCGGGGTGTCCGACTACCTGGCCTACGAGCAGTACTTC.

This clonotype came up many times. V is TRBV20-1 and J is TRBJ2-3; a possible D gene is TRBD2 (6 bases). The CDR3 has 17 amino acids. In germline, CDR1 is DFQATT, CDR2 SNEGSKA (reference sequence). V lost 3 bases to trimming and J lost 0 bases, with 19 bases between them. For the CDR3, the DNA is TGCAGTGCTAGGGGGCTTGCGGCGGGACCTAGCACAGATACGCAGTATTTT. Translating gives CSARGLAAGPSTDTQYF.

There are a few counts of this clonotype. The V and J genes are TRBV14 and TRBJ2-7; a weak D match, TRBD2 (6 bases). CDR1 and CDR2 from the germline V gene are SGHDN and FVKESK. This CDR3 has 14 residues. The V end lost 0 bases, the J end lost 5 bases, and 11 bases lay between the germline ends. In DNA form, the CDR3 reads TGTGCCAGCAGCCAAGATCTCGCGGGGAACGAGCAGTACTTC. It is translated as CASSQDLAGNEQYF.

CDR3 loop: CSARVGGTDYNSPLHF. In nucleotides, the CDR3 is TGCAGTGCTAGAGTGGGAGGGACGGATTATAATTCACCCCTCCACTTT. The chain is built from TRBV20-1 and TRBJ1-6, with D possibly matching TRBD1 (5 bases). Germline values: CDR1 DFQATT, CDR2 SNEGSKA (reference sequence). V was trimmed by 1 base and J by 4 bases, leaving 14 bases between them. There are 16 residues in the CDR3.

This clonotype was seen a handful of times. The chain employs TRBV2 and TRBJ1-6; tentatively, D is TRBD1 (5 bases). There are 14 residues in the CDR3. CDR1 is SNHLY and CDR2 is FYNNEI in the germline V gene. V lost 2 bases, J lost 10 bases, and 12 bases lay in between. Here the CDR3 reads CASSESRGGSPLHF. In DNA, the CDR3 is TGTGCCAGCAGTGAATCGAGGGGTGGCTCACCCCTCCACTTT.

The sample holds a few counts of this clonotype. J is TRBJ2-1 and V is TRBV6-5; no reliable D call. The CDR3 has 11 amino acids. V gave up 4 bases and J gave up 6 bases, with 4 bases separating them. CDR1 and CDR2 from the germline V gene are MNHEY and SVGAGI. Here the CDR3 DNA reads TGTGCCAGCAGTTCCGGCAATGAGCAGTTCTTC. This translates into CASSSGNEQFF.